This T cell receptor beta chain emerged from a study of regulatory and conventional T cells in RAG deficiency. Whole-study results and caveats: Compared with controls, unique Treg TCR beta sequences dropped about 110-fold in Omenn syndrome and CID/AS. Omenn patients showed >90% Treg-Tconv overlap and shorter CDR3 lengths.

Measured with immunoSEQ multiplex PCR; TCRdb has only the in-frame clones, and not every one. The table lists 30,000 to 40,000 clones, 70% to 80% of them singletons. The CDR3 is 14 amino acids. From germline, CDR1 is MNHNS and CDR2 SASEGT. J was trimmed by 6 bases and V by 7 bases; bases with no gene match: 12. A note on this clone: No antigen is known for it.

The sorted conventional CD4+ T cells were CD25-low and CD127-high, with genomic DNA sequenced. These data also featured in a second study, about regulatory T cells. That report adds: Primers: 52 TRBV forward and 13 TRBJ reverse. In patients, unique TRB V-J pairs were restricted and V/J usage skewed, especially in Tregs.

The chain uses TRBV6-1 and TRBJ2-7; TRBD1 aligns across 7 bases. The TCR comes from a human donor in good health. Sequenced input: CD4+ effector T cells sorted from blood. CDR3 nucleotides: TGTGCCAGCACCGTTGACAGGGTGCGGTCCGAGCAGTACTTC. It encodes CASTVDRVRSEQYF.